Following are 23 T cell receptor beta chains from one sample sequenced in a study of OX40 agonist ivuxolimab in advanced cancers. Some clones are missing from TCRdb's copy, which holds only in-frame ones; the method was immunoSEQ multiplex PCR. This sample has 90,000 or so clones, with roughly 89% found just once. The sequences come from CD4+ or CD8+ T cells sorted from blood, collected in a trial of the OX40 agonist ivuxolimab. Receptors were obtained from an adult with an advanced solid tumor such as melanoma, head and neck, liver or kidney cancer.

This chain links TRBV7-2 with TRBJ2-7; 10 nucleotides agree with TRBD1. V gave up 5 bases and J gave up 0 bases; unmatched junction bases: 7. Germline CDR1 and CDR2: SGHTA and FQGNSA. The CDR3 spans 16 residues. The chain's CDR3 is CASSTQTGGLSYEQYF. The DNA of the CDR3 is TGTGCCAGCAGCACCCAGACAGGGGGCCTCTCCTACGAGCAGTACTTC. The entire variable domain, with the rest obtained from reference TRBV7-2 and TRBJ2-7, is as follows: GAGVSQSPSNKVTEKGKDVELRCDPISGHTALYWYRQSLGQGLEFLIYFQGNSAPDKSGLPSDRFSAERTGGSVSTLTIQRTQQEDSAVYLCASSTQTGGLSYEQYFGPGTRLTVT.

The J gene is TRBJ1-3, the V gene TRBV5-4; D unclear. CDR3 size: 16 residues. With 0 bases removed from V and 1 base from J, the gap between germline ends came to 11 bases. CDR1 and CDR2 from the germline V gene are SGHNT and YYREEE (reference sequence). For the CDR3, the DNA is TGTGCCAGCAGCTTGGCCTCGGGTTATTCTGGAAACACCATATATTTT. This translates into CASSLASGYSGNTIYF.

The chain joins TRBV19 to TRBJ1-4; D is unclear. CDR3 size: 13 residues. The germline V gene encodes CDR1 LNHDA and CDR2 SQIVND (reference sequence). Trimming took 4 bases from V and 11 from J, leaving 14 bases between them. CDR3 in amino acids: CASSTDATGKLFF. The CDR3 coding sequence is TGTGCCAGTAGTACAGACGCGACGGGGAAACTGTTTTTT.

This chain links TRBV7-2 with TRBJ2-6; D is uncertain. There are 15 residues in the CDR3. The V end was cut by 6 bases, the J end by 0 bases, with 9 bases between. Germline V CDR1 and CDR2: SGHTA, FQGNSA. The CDR3 nucleotides read TGTGCCAGCAGAAAGGAGAGCTCTGGGGCCAACGTCCTGACTTTC. It yields the protein CASRKESSGANVLTF.

The J gene is TRBJ1-5, the V gene TRBV6-6, with D uncertain. Germline V gene sequence: CDR1 MNHNY, CDR2 SVGAGI (reference sequence). This CDR3 is built from 13 residues. The V gene lost 5 bases and the J gene lost 1 base, with 6 bases spanning the gap. The CDR3 nucleotides read TGTGCCAGCAGTGGAGGGAGCAATCAGCCCCAGCATTTT. This codes for CASSGGSNQPQHF.

A remark on this clone: Other nucleotide sequences from this sample produce the same CDR3. The genes are TRBV6-1 and TRBJ1-5; no firm D call. This CDR3 spans 13 amino acids. Between the trimmed V and J ends, which lost 1 base and 5 bases, there was a span of 6 bases. CDR1 and CDR2 (germline): MNHNS, SASEGT. CDR3 sequence reads: CASSEVSYQPQHF. The CDR3 nucleotides are TGTGCCAGCAGTGAAGTTAGTTATCAGCCCCAGCATTTT.

J is TRBJ2-1 and V is TRBV28; 10 positions match TRBD1. This CDR3 has 15 residues. V shed 8 bases and J 8 bases; nucleotides not matched to a gene: 12. Germline V CDR1 and CDR2: MDHEN, SYDVKM. The CDR3: CASRAGGQGFYEQFF. CDR3 coding DNA: TGTGCCAGCCGGGCGGGGGGACAGGGGTTCTATGAGCAGTTCTTC.

A single count supports this clone. The rearrangement links TRBV11-3 to TRBJ2-1, with D possibly TRBD2 on 5 matching bases. V was shortened by 3 bases and J by 6 bases, with 12 bases between the two germline ends. Germline CDR1 reads SGHNT; CDR2 reads YENEEA. The CDR3 contains 14 residues. CDR3 coding DNA: TGTGCCAGCAGCTTTACGACTACCTCCAATGAGCAGTTCTTC. It codes for CASSFTTTSNEQFF.

This chain connects TRBV7-3 to TRBJ1-1; D is undetermined. The CDR3 runs 14 residues. V was clipped by 5 bases and J by 4 bases, with 14 bases between them. In germline, CDR1 is SGHTA, CDR2 FQGTGA. The CDR3 coding sequence is TGTGCCAGCAGCCTCTCGGCGGGGATCACTGAAGCTTTCTTT. Protein product: CASSLSAGITEAFF.

This clone was detected only once. The rearrangement joins TRBV15 to TRBJ2-7; no definite D call. Trimming shortened V by 0 bases and J by 5 bases, and 11 bases separated the two germline ends. This CDR3 has 14 amino acids. CDR1 is LNHNV, CDR2 YYDKDF, per germline (reference sequence). The CDR3 region is CATSRDRAHHEQYF. CDR3 in DNA: TGTGCCACCAGCAGAGATCGTGCCCACCACGAGCAGTACTTC.

V is TRBV7-2 and J is TRBJ1-2; 7 nucleotides agree with TRBD1. With V trimmed by 0 bases and J by 7 bases, 11 bases remained unmatched. The germline V gene encodes CDR1 SGHTA and CDR2 FQGNSA. The CDR3 is made up of 16 amino acids. The CDR3, as DNA: TGTGCCAGCAGCTTAGCGACACGACAGGGACCCTCTGGCTACACCTTC. Protein product: CASSLATRQGPSGYTF.

V and J are TRBV5-1 and TRBJ1-4, with TRBD1 matching 9 bases. In germline, CDR1 is SGHRS, CDR2 YFSETQ. CDR3 length equals 15 residues. The junction had 1 base not matched to a gene; V was cut back by 3 bases and J by 1 base. The DNA of the CDR3 is TGCGCCAGCAGCTCGGACAGGGGAACTAATGAAAAACTGTTTTTT. It yields the protein CASSSDRGTNEKLFF. Full variable domain (remainder filled in from reference TRBV5-1 and TRBJ1-4): KAGVTQTPRYLIKTRGQQVTLSCSPISGHRSVSWYQQTPGQGLQFLFEYFSETQRNKGNFPGRFSGRQFSNSRSEMNVSTLELGDSALYLCASSSDRGTNEKLFFGSGTQLSVL.

This clone was seen a few times. This rearrangement joins TRBV21-1 to TRBJ2-7; TRBD1 was called by the table and not checked on the DNA. TRBV21-1 constitutes a pseudogene. This CDR3 contains 16 residues. The CDR3 nucleotides read TGTGCCAGCAGCCCTCTAGGAGAACAGGGGGCGCCTGAGCAAGACTTC. It translates to CASSPLGEQGAPEQDF.

The gene calls are TRBV10-3 and TRBJ2-2; 9 bases align to TRBD1. The CDR3 contains 15 residues. The ends lost 3 bases at V and 5 bases at J; junction bases unmatched: 4. The V gene's germline CDR1 is ENHRY and CDR2 SYGVKD. The CDR3 region is CAISEQGAGTGELFF. CDR3 coding DNA: TGTGCCATCAGTGAACAGGGGGCGGGGACCGGGGAGCTGTTTTTT.

V and J are TRBV7-2 and TRBJ1-3; D call uncertain. V gave up 1 base and J gave up 0 bases, with 7 bases separating them. The CDR3 runs 15 residues. CDR1 SGHTA and CDR2 FQGNSA come from the germline V gene. The CDR3 spells CASSLGESSGNTIYF. The CDR3, as DNA: TGTGCCAGCAGCTTAGGGGAGAGCTCTGGAAACACCATATATTTT.

The chain uses TRBV10-3 and TRBJ1-2, with a tentative D call TRBD1 (6 bases). There are 12 residues in the CDR3. Germline CDR1 ENHRY, CDR2 SYGVKD. V was pared by 7 bases and J by 7 bases, with 13 bases between. CDR3 bases: TGTGCCATCAACGAACAGGGTTTTGGCTACACCTTC. Translated: CAINEQGFGYTF.

The chain has TRBV9 and TRBJ1-1; D call uncertain. The CDR3 runs 15 residues. Trimming took 2 bases from V and 1 from J, leaving 12 bases between them. Per the germline V gene, CDR1 is SGDLS and CDR2 is YYNGEE. CDR3 sequence (DNA): TGTGCCAGCAGCGTGGTACCGTCGCCGAACACTGAAGCTTTCTTT. Translated, it gives CASSVVPSPNTEAFF.

V is TRBV19 and J is TRBJ2-7, with D possibly matching TRBD1 (6 bases). V lost 6 bases to trimming and J lost 2 bases, with 8 bases between them. Germline V gives CDR1 LNHDA, CDR2 SQIVND (reference sequence). CDR3 length equals 12 residues. The CDR3 bases are TGTGCCAGTAGGGACAGCACCTACGAGCAGTACTTC. This sequence encodes CASRDSTYEQYF.

This clone was observed a few times. J is TRBJ1-2 and V is TRBV30; D gene uncertain. The V end was cut by 4 bases, the J end by 4 bases, with 16 bases between. This CDR3 spans 14 amino acids. Germline CDR1 is GTSNPN and CDR2 is SVGIG (reference sequence). The DNA for the CDR3 is TGTGCCTGGACCCTTACGGGAGGGATCTATGGCTACACCTTC. Protein sequence: CAWTLTGGIYGYTF.

The rearrangement joins TRBV7-2 to TRBJ2-7; D remains unclear. The CDR3 has 13 amino acids. CDR1 is SGHTA and CDR2 is FQGNSA in the germline V gene. The V gene lost 0 bases and the J gene lost 7 bases, with 10 bases spanning the gap. The CDR3 loop is CASSLALSGEQYF. As DNA, the CDR3 is TGTGCCAGCAGCTTAGCCCTTTCTGGAGAGCAGTACTTC.

The V and J genes are TRBV4-3 and TRBJ2-6, with a possible D match to TRBD2 (6 bases). The CDR3 is 16 amino acids. Germline V gene sequence: CDR1 LGHNA, CDR2 YSLEER. The V end was cut by 0 bases, the J end by 0 bases, with 6 bases between. This chain's CDR3 is CASSQEGGSGANVLTF. As DNA, the CDR3 is TGCGCCAGCAGCCAAGAGGGGGGCTCTGGGGCCAACGTCCTGACTTTC.

The genes are TRBV19 and TRBJ1-2, with D unresolved. The ends were cut back, 6 bases at V and 1 base at J, with 6 bases in the middle. This CDR3 contains 12 residues. Germline CDR1 and CDR2: LNHDA and SQIVND (reference sequence). Here the CDR3 reads CASSRGNYGYTF. The CDR3 coding sequence is TGTGCCAGTAGCCGGGGTAACTATGGCTACACCTTC. The full variable domain, with the rest looked up from reference TRBV19 and TRBJ1-2, is DGGITQSPKYLFRKEGQNVTLSCEQNLNHDAMYWYRQDPGQGLRLIYYSQIVNDFQKGDIAEGYSVSREKKESFPLTVTSAQKNPTAFYLCASSRGNYGYTFGSGTRLTVV.

The rearrangement uses TRBV6-6 and TRBJ1-3; 7 bases align to TRBD1. Germline CDR1 MNHNY, CDR2 SVGAGI (reference sequence). This CDR3 contains 15 residues. Trimming removed 11 bases from V and 0 bases from J; junction bases left unmatched: 10. In DNA, the CDR3 is TGTGCCTCCAGCCCGGGACAGAACTCTGGAAACACCATATATTTT. It yields the protein CASSPGQNSGNTIYF.